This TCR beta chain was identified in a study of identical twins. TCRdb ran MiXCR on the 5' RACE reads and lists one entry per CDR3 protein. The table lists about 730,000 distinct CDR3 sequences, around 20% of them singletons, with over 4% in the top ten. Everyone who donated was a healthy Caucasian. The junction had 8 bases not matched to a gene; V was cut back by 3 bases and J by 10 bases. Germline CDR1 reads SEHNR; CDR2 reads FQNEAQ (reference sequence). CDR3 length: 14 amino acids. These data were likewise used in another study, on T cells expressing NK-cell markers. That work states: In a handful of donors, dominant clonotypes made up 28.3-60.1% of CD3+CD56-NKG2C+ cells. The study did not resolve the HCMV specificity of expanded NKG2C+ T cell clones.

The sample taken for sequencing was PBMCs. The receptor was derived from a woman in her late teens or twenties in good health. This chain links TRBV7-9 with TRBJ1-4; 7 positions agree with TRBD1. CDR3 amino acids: CASSFTGESGKLFF. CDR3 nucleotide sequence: TGTGCCAGCAGCTTTACAGGGGAATCGGGAAAACTGTTTTTT. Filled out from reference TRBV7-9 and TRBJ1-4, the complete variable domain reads DTGVSQNPRHKITKRGQNVTFRCDPISEHNRLYWYRQTLGQGPEFLTYFQNEAQLEKSRLLSDRFSAERPKGSFSTLEIQRTEQGDSAMYLCASSFTGESGKLFFGSGTQLSVL.